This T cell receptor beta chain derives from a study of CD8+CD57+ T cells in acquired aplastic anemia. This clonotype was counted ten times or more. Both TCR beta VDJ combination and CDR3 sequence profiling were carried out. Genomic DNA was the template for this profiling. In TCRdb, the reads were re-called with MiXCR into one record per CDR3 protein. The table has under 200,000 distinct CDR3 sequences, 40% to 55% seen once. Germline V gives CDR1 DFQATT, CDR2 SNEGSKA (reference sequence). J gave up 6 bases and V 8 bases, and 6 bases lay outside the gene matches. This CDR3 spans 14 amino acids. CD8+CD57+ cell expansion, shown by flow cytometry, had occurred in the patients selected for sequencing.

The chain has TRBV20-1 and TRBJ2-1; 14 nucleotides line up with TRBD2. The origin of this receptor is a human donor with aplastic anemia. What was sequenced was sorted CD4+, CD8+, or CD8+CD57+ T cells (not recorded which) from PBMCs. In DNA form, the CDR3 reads TGCAGTCCTCTCGGGACTAGCGGGAGCAATGAGCAGTTCTTC. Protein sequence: CSPLGTSGSNEQFF.